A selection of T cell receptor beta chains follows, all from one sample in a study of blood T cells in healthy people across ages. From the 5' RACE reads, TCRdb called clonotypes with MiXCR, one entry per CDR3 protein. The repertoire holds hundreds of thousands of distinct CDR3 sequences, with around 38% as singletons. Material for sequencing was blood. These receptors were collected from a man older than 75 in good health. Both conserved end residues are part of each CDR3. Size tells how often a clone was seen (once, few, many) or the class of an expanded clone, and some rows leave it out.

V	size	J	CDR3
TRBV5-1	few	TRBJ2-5	CASSRQAEETQYF
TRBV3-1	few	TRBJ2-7	CASSQSPFGVNEQYF
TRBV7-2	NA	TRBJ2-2	CATNRFPNTGELFF
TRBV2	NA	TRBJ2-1	CASKLRWDNEQFF
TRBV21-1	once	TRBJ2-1	CASSKRGLANEQFF
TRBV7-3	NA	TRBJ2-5	CASSLAGTGDQETQYF
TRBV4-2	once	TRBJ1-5	CASSQETWTQPQHF
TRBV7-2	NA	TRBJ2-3	CASSRTNGGAGGPGTQYF
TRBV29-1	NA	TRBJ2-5	CNVDFGTGGSETQYF
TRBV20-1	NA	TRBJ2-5	CSASSSGETQYF
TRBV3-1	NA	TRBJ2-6	CASSQVPSSGANVLTF
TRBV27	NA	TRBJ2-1	CASSSQPGLAFDEQFF
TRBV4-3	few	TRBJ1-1	CASSQDTGSAFF
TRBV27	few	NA	CASSGGRTSVETQYF
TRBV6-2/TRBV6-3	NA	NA	CASSYSTGTGFGETQYF
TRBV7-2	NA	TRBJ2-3	CASSLRWGTSGKDTQYF
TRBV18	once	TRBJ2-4	CASSPEGTVIQYF
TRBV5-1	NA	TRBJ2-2	CANSLDGVGNTGELFF
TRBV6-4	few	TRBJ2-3	CASSDGGTSTDTQYF
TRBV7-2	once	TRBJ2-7	CASSWTGTTGDEQYF
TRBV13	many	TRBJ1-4	CASSPRGTNEKLFF
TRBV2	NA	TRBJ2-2	CASSPRQGGTGELFF
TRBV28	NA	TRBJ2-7	CASSFPHSADEQYF
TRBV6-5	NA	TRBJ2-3	CASGGDSTHRYGQQYF
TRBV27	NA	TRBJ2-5	CASSLWVNGEQYF
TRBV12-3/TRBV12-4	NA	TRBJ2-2	CASRTASTGELFF
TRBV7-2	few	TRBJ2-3	CASSDRGRTLAGGTDTQYF
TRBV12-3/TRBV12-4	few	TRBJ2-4	CASSLGEMGLGQYF
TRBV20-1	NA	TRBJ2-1	CSASPSGRGNEQFF
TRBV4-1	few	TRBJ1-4	CASSLTSGTGNEKLFF
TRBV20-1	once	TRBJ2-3	CSASGKGPTRDTQYF
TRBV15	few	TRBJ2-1	CATSRTYYNEQFF
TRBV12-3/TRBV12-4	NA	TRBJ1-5	CASSLLQLKQPQHF
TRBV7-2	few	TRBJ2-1	CASSLGLAVTSVYEQFF
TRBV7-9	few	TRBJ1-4	CASSLSESEKLFF
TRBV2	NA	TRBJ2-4	CASSSLKGGAKNIQYF